This entry describes one TCR beta chain. Its antigen is not yet known. No much larger clonotype is one base removed from it; base qualities were not supplied. The identical CDR3 is also encoded by other nucleotide sequences in the sample. These data belong to a study of blood T cell repertoires in COVID-19 (dated by TCRdb to 2018 to 2020). With respect to the entire study: Collaborator samples came from the United States, Italy and Spain and covered acute and convalescent phases of COVID-19. The repertoires were made available in a free public database intended to serve as a resource for research on the immune response to SARS-CoV-2. Where available, HLA class I and class II types were obtained from metadata supplied by the sample provider rather than from assay-based typing. Samples came from the ongoing ImmuneRACE study (first 160 participants) plus 1,254 subjects from 6 global collaborators. The material from the prospective study consisted of cDNA or gDNA derived from T cells, B-cell-depleted T cells, or PBMCs. Nearly every sample came with metadata listing a de-identified subject ID, COVID-19 status, age in years and sex. Deeply sampled blood TCRbeta repertoires from subjects exposed to, actively infected with, or recovered from COVID-19 were included in the dataset.

Enrolling through a virtual design, the prospective study's participants ranged in age from about 18 to 100 years and lived across roughly 23 United States geographic areas. In the prospective study, cohorts were assigned on the basis of participant-reported clinical history obtained from a screening survey and a study questionnaire. A participant counted as exposed if, within 2 weeks of entering the study, that participant had been in contact with someone who had a PCR-confirmed or clinician-diagnosed COVID-19 case. In the prospective study, mobile phlebotomists collected whole blood, serum and a nasopharyngeal or oropharyngeal swab from each participant. Over an approximately two-month period, participants in the prospective study had the option of providing additional blood draws and questionnaires. Before DNA extraction, prospective study blood samples were shipped either frozen or at room temperature.

The immunoSEQ Assay, a bias-controlled multiplex PCR, was used to amplify TCRbeta CDR3 regions from genomic DNA. The paper's processing steps were these. Nucleated cell counts per sample were estimated from amplification of reference gene primers within the assay. To quantify the absolute abundance of each unique TCRbeta CDR3 rearrangement, sequence reads were collapsed and filtered. Productive Simpson clonality was computed per sample as the square root of Simpson's diversity index over productive rearrangements. The clones in this table, taken by TCRdb from immuneACCESS, are in-frame only. Not every clone is retained; where verified, under half of the shortfall comes from an unresolved V gene, and the cause of the rest is unknown. D and trimming come from the DNA, and the V and J calls and clone size come from that table. This sample lists about 280,000 clones; roughly 80% were detected once. Approximately 5% of the sample belongs to the ten largest clones.

V ends up 0 bases short and J 2 bases short, with an unmatched junction base count of 2. Via the germline V gene, CDR1 is SGHRS and CDR2 YFSETQ. Including cysteine and phenylalanine, the CDR3 has 16 amino acids. The retained sequence is limited to the CDR3, 48 bases, with the frame set at the first base. General conclusions and limits of the study: The amount of clinical and demographic metadata varied by source and participant and was provided uncurated.

The receptor comes from a man in his forties or fifties who had been exposed to COVID-19. Input material: PBMCs or T cells enriched from blood (not recorded which). The sequence joins TRBV5-1 to TRBJ2-1; TRBD2 aligns with 10 central bases. The CDR3 sequence is CASSLGTSGPYNEQFF. The nucleotides read TGCGCCAGCAGCTTGGGGACTAGCGGACCCTACAATGAGCAGTTCTTC.